One sample yielded the 27 T cell receptor beta chains listed below, sequenced in a study of cytomegalovirus exposure and HLA in healthy donors. PCR employed 60 Vbeta and 13 Jbeta primers. Repertoires were generated with immunoSEQ multiplex PCR, while TCRdb's copy carries only in-frame clones and drops some. This sample's clone table lists about 200,000 clones. Sequencing was done on a sample of PBMCs. These receptors were collected from a boy younger than 18 in good health and CMV-seronegative.

The genes are TRBV5-1 and TRBJ2-2, with D maybe TRBD1 (6 bases). This CDR3 region has 16 residues. The germline CDR1 and CDR2 sequences are SGHRS and YFSETQ. V lost 4 bases and J 7 bases, leaving 20 bases between the germline ends. The CDR3, as DNA: TGCGCCAGCAGCCGAGGCAGGGGAACGAGGCACGGGGAGCTGTTTTTT. Its translation is CASSRGRGTRHGELFF.

The chain joins TRBV7-3 to TRBJ2-1; tentative D call: TRBD1 (7 bases). This CDR3 has 13 amino acids. V was trimmed by 6 bases and J by 7 bases, leaving 13 bases between them. Germline V CDR1 and CDR2: SGHTA, FQGTGA. The CDR3 protein is CASSWAGGNEQFF. CDR3 nucleotide sequence: TGTGCCAGCAGTTGGGCAGGGGGGAATGAGCAGTTCTTC.

The CDR3 DNA sequence: TGTGCCAGCAGCTCGGGACTAGCAGCAGATACGCAGTATTTT. Translation gives CASSSGLAADTQYF. The genes are TRBV9 and TRBJ2-3, with 9 bases identical to TRBD2. The germline V gene has CDR1 SGDLS and CDR2 YYNGEE. The CDR3 runs to 14 residues. The V and J ends lost 4 bases and 4 bases, in that order; junction bases with no gene match: 4.

V and J are TRBV5-1 and TRBJ2-2; TRBD2 aligns across 7 bases. The V and J ends lost 3 bases and 6 bases, in that order; junction bases with no gene match: 8. There are 15 residues in the CDR3. Per germline, CDR1 SGHRS and CDR2 YFSETQ. The CDR3 region has the DNA TGCGCCAGCAGCTCCGACTGGGGGGGATCCGGGGAGCTGTTTTTT. Translating it yields CASSSDWGGSGELFF. The whole variable domain, filled in from reference TRBV5-1 and TRBJ2-2, reads KAGVTQTPRYLIKTRGQQVTLSCSPISGHRSVSWYQQTPGQGLQFLFEYFSETQRNKGNFPGRFSGRQFSNSRSEMNVSTLELGDSALYLCASSSDWGGSGELFFGEGSRLTVL.

The J gene is TRBJ2-7, the V gene TRBV4-1; 7 bases agree with TRBD1. V lost 4 bases to trimming and J lost 3 bases; unmatched junction nucleotides: 12. Germline V gives CDR1 MGHRA, CDR2 YSYEKL. The CDR3 is made up of 16 amino acids. The CDR3 nucleotides are TGCGCCAGCAGCCTGCCAGGGGGACACAAACACTACGAGCAGTACTTC. Its translation: CASSLPGGHKHYEQYF.

The chain employs TRBV9 and TRBJ1-3; D gene ambiguous. The CDR3 contains 12 residues. Germline loops: CDR1 SGDLS, CDR2 YYNGEE. The V end lost 3 bases, the J end lost 7 bases, and 8 bases lay between the germline ends. CDR3 region: CASSATPNTIYF. CDR3 nucleotide sequence: TGTGCCAGCAGCGCGACACCTAACACCATATATTTT.

The gene calls are TRBV14 and TRBJ1-6; D remains unclear. CDR1 is SGHDN and CDR2 is FVKESK in the germline V gene. The CDR3 totals 17 residues. Trimming removed 1 base from V and 7 bases from J, with 17 bases in between. The CDR3 DNA sequence: TGTGCCAGCAGCCAAGGTGCGGGCAGGAAGCAGAATTCACCCCTCCACTTT. Amino acids: CASSQGAGRKQNSPLHF.

The chain is built from TRBV18 and TRBJ1-5, with unresolved D. This CDR3 spans 16 amino acids. V lost 2 bases and J 6 bases, leaving 17 bases between the germline ends. Germline loops: CDR1 KGHSH, CDR2 LQKENI. Here the CDR3 reads CASSPAPARGPQPQHF. CDR3 DNA sequence: TGTGCCAGCTCACCAGCCCCCGCCCGAGGGCCTCAGCCCCAGCATTTT.

J is TRBJ2-1 and V is TRBV13; 8 bases map to TRBD1. Germline trimming cut 3 bases from V and 6 bases from J; bases unmatched to any gene: 7. This CDR3 comprises 15 residues. The germline gives CDR1 PRHDT, CDR2 FYEKMQ (reference sequence). CDR3 nucleotide sequence: TGTGCCAGCAGCTTGGACAGGGATCCCGCCAATGAGCAGTTCTTC. Translation: CASSLDRDPANEQFF.

This chain connects TRBV4-3 to TRBJ2-1; 11 bases fit TRBD1. V lost 4 bases and J lost 7; bases outside the gene matches: 6. The V gene's germline CDR1 is LGHNA and CDR2 YSLEER. The CDR3 is 15 residues long. This chain's CDR3 is CASSPPGQGGNEQFF. CDR3 DNA: TGCGCCAGCAGCCCACCGGGACAGGGGGGAAATGAGCAGTTCTTC.

V is TRBV7-8 and J is TRBJ1-2; D unclear. The CDR3 spans 15 residues. Trimming stripped 1 base from V and 11 bases from J, with 20 bases between. CDR1 SGHVS and CDR2 FQNEAQ come from the germline V gene. The CDR3 DNA reads as TGTGCCAGCAGCTTAGGGATTAGCGGCCCGACTCCGTACACCTTC. Its translation is CASSLGISGPTPYTF.

This rearrangement joins TRBV13 to TRBJ2-2, with TRBD2 identical over 10 bases. The CDR3 runs to 16 residues. V lost 8 bases and J lost 1; bases outside the gene matches: 7. Germline V gene data show CDR1 as PRHDT and CDR2 as FYEKMQ (reference sequence). The CDR3, as DNA: TGTGCCAGCCATGGGGCTAGCGGGAGGAACACCGGGGAGCTGTTTTTT. Translated, it gives CASHGASGRNTGELFF.

The CDR3 loop is CASSPSQGPERGYTF. DNA for the CDR3: TGTGCCAGCTCACCTTCCCAGGGGCCCGAGAGAGGCTACACCTTC. The chain has TRBV18 and TRBJ1-2, with a weak D call TRBD1 (6 bases). Germline values: CDR1 KGHSH, CDR2 LQKENI. CDR3 length: 15 amino acids. V lost 3 bases and J lost 8, with 19 bases in between.

The genes are TRBV6-1 and TRBJ1-2; the D is unclear. The CDR3 covers 15 residues. V lost 0 bases, J lost 0 bases, and 8 bases lay in between. Germline V gene lookup returns CDR1 MNHNS and CDR2 SASEGT. The CDR3 sequence: CASSEAAGTNYGYTF. CDR3 bases: TGTGCCAGCAGTGAAGCGGCGGGGACTAACTATGGCTACACCTTC.

The chain combines TRBV28 with TRBJ2-1, with D perhaps matching TRBD2 (5 bases). Germline V CDR1 and CDR2: MDHEN, SYDVKM. V lost 6 bases, J lost 8 bases, and 14 bases lay in between. The CDR3 contains 13 residues. The CDR3 region has the DNA TGTGCCAGCAGCCCGCCTCCCGGGGATGAGCAGTTCTTC. Translating it yields CASSPPPGDEQFF.

The rearrangement uses TRBV4-3 and TRBJ2-7, with TRBD2 identical over 9 bases. This CDR3 comprises 16 residues. Germline trimming cut 0 bases from V and 3 bases from J; bases unmatched to any gene: 6. The germline CDR1 and CDR2 sequences are LGHNA and YSLEER. CDR3 in amino acids: CASSQDSGGFFYEQYF. CDR3 DNA: TGCGCCAGCAGCCAAGATAGCGGGGGCTTCTTCTACGAGCAGTACTTC.

The rearrangement joins TRBV9 to TRBJ2-3, with 7 nucleotides matching TRBD2. V shed 1 base, J shed 2 bases, and the junction held 7 bases outside the gene matches. The CDR3 sequence is 16 residues long. CDR1 SGDLS and CDR2 YYNGEE come from the germline V gene. The CDR3, as DNA: TGTGCCAGCAGCGTATGGGCGGGGGAGATCACAGATACGCAGTATTTT. It translates to CASSVWAGEITDTQYF.

In terms of frequency, this clone is medium-sized. Other DNA sequences in this specimen translate into the identical CDR3. The chain has TRBV7-8 and TRBJ1-2; TRBD1 agrees at 10 bases. Germline CDR1 and CDR2: SGHVS and FQNEAQ. With V trimmed by 2 bases and J by 2 bases, 2 bases remained unmatched. This CDR3 comprises 15 residues. CDR3 sequence (DNA): TGTGCCAGCAGCTTAACGGGACAGGGGAACTATGGCTACACCTTC. This codes for CASSLTGQGNYGYTF.

The J gene is TRBJ2-1, the V gene TRBV19, with D perhaps matching TRBD1 (6 bases). This CDR3 comprises 15 residues. V was shortened by 3 bases and J by 4 bases, with 13 bases between the two germline ends. Germline V gene sequence: CDR1 LNHDA, CDR2 SQIVND (reference sequence). The CDR3 protein is CASSISTGNYNEQFF. The CDR3 DNA is TGTGCCAGTAGTATCTCGACAGGTAATTACAATGAGCAGTTCTTC.

The V call is TRBV10-2, the J call TRBJ2-2, with 7 bases identical to TRBD2. Germline V gene sequence: CDR1 WSHSY, CDR2 SAAADI. V lost 8 bases to trimming and J lost 0 bases; unmatched junction nucleotides: 6. The CDR3 has 15 residues. CDR3 bases: TGCGCCAGCGGGGGGGAACATGCGAACACCGGGGAGCTGTTTTTT. It specifies CASGGEHANTGELFF.

For this clone: Germline is not matched at one junction end, which may reflect a read error. The chain has TRBV5-4 and TRBJ2-7; 9 nucleotides match TRBD1. This CDR3 has 13 residues. In germline, CDR1 is SGHNT, CDR2 YYREEE (reference sequence). CDR3 loop: CASSLGQGDEQYF. In DNA, the CDR3 is TGTGCCAGCAGTTTGGGACAGGGCGACGAGCAGTACTTC.

The J gene is TRBJ2-1, the V gene TRBV11-3, with 7 positions matching TRBD1. CDR1 and CDR2 from the germline V gene are SGHNT and YENEEA. CDR3 size: 13 residues. V gave up 5 bases and J gave up 8 bases; unmatched junction bases: 6. CDR3 bases: TGTGCCAGCAGCCCTAGACAGGGCGATGAGCAGTTCTTC. Protein sequence: CASSPRQGDEQFF.

The chain employs TRBV18 and TRBJ2-5, with 7 bases matching TRBD2. V trimming: 5 bases; J trimming: 4 bases; junction bases outside the gene matches: 7. CDR1 is KGHSH and CDR2 is LQKENI in the germline V gene. The CDR3 totals 14 residues. CDR3 in DNA: TGTGCCAGCTCATCCCGGACTAGTTCAGAGACCCAGTACTTC. The encoded protein is CASSSRTSSETQYF.

V is TRBV9 and J is TRBJ2-1; 11 bases map to TRBD2. This CDR3 region has 15 residues. The trim removed 4 bases at V and 5 bases at J, leaving 5 bases unmatched. Germline loops: CDR1 SGDLS, CDR2 YYNGEE. The CDR3 region has the DNA TGTGCCAGCAGCCAAACTAGCGGGGGCCACAATGAGCAGTTCTTC. This sequence encodes CASSQTSGGHNEQFF.

The J gene is TRBJ2-2, the V gene TRBV27; unclear D gene. The germline V and J ends were trimmed by 0 bases and 5 bases, with 4 bases remaining between them. The CDR3 contains 13 residues. Germline-derived CDR1 and CDR2 are MNHEY and SMNVEV (reference sequence). The CDR3 spells CASSLSPTGELFF. For the CDR3, the DNA is TGTGCCAGCAGTTTATCCCCGACCGGGGAGCTGTTTTTT.

The chain is built from TRBV30 and TRBJ1-3, with a possible D match to TRBD1 (5 bases). Germline-derived CDR1 and CDR2 are GTSNPN and SVGIG (reference sequence). Between the trimmed V and J ends, which lost 1 base and 2 bases, there was a span of 15 bases. The length of the CDR3 is 16 residues. The CDR3 here is CAWSGPMGGAGNTIYF. Written as DNA, the CDR3 is TGTGCCTGGAGTGGTCCTATGGGGGGGGCTGGAAACACCATATATTTT.

The chain recombines TRBV5-1 with TRBJ2-7; tentatively, D is TRBD1 (6 bases). The V end was cut by 4 bases, the J end by 2 bases, with 13 bases between. The CDR3 extends over 14 amino acids. CDR1 SGHRS and CDR2 YFSETQ come from the germline V gene. CDR3 residues: CASSPKTGPYEQYF. DNA of the CDR3: TGCGCCAGCAGCCCTAAGACAGGTCCCTACGAGCAGTACTTC.